The rows below give T cell receptor beta chains drawn from one sample of a study of identical twins. Via MiXCR, TCRdb re-called the 5' RACE reads, giving one row per CDR3 protein. Of under 250,000 distinct CDR3 sequences listed, approximately 8% are singletons. This sample also belongs to another study, concerning yellow fever vaccine responses in identical twins.

The sequenced sample was CD8+ T cells sorted from blood. The receptors here all came from a woman between 18 and 29 years old in good health. Each CDR3 is given with its conserved first and last residue. Each record gives: D gene, J gene, V gene, clone size, CDR3 DNA, CDR3 protein. D genes are given only for firm matches. Some rows mark clone size as missing; the rest say once, few, many or name a class of expanded clone.

D gene: .
J gene: TRBJ2-3
V gene: TRBV27
clone size: .
CDR3 DNA: TGTGCCAGCAGCCGACCGACTAGCACAGATACGCAGTATTTT
CDR3 protein: CASSRPTSTDTQYF

D gene: .
J gene: TRBJ2-5
V gene: TRBV3-1
clone size: .
CDR3 DNA: TGTGCCAGCAGCCAAGATTTAGGACTACAAGAGACCCAGTACTTC
CDR3 protein: CASSQDLGLQETQYF

D gene: .
J gene: TRBJ1-5
V gene: TRBV10-3
clone size: many
CDR3 DNA: TGTGCCTGCGGGGAGGGGCCCAATCAGCCCCAGCATTTT
CDR3 protein: CACGEGPNQPQHF

D gene: TRBD2
J gene: TRBJ2-1
V gene: TRBV6-4
clone size: .
CDR3 DNA: TGTGCCAGCAGTTTGACTAGCGGGGGCCACAATGAGCAGTTCTTC
CDR3 protein: CASSLTSGGHNEQFF

D gene: TRBD1
J gene: TRBJ1-1
V gene: TRBV28
clone size: .
CDR3 DNA: TGTGCCAGCAGTCCTACAGGGGAAATGAACACTGAAGCTTTCTTT
CDR3 protein: CASSPTGEMNTEAFF

D gene: TRBD1
J gene: TRBJ1-4
V gene: TRBV11-1
clone size: many
CDR3 DNA: TGTGCCAGCAGCGCCAATCTCGTGGGGACAGGGATTAATGAAAAACTGTTTTTT
CDR3 protein: CASSANLVGTGINEKLFF

D gene: TRBD1
J gene: TRBJ1-1
V gene: TRBV6-1
clone size: many
CDR3 DNA: TGTGCCAGCAGGAGACAGGGCCCGACTGAAGCTTTCTTT
CDR3 protein: CASRRQGPTEAFF

D gene: .
J gene: TRBJ2-1
V gene: TRBV7-6
clone size: many
CDR3 DNA: TGTGCCAGCAGCAACCCGCCCCAGACAGGCAATGAGCAGTTCTTC
CDR3 protein: CASSNPPQTGNEQFF

D gene: TRBD2
J gene: TRBJ2-3
V gene: TRBV27
clone size: .
CDR3 DNA: TGTGCCAGCAGGATGCGGGGGGAGAGCACAGATACGCAGTATTTT
CDR3 protein: CASRMRGESTDTQYF

D gene: .
J gene: TRBJ2-1
V gene: TRBV28
clone size: .
CDR3 DNA: TGTGCCAGCACTCCCGGGGGTGAGCAGTTCTTC
CDR3 protein: CASTPGGEQFF

D gene: .
J gene: TRBJ2-3
V gene: TRBV6-4
clone size: .
CDR3 DNA: TGTGCCAGCAGTGACCCTAGCACAGATACGCAGTATTTT
CDR3 protein: CASSDPSTDTQYF

D gene: .
J gene: TRBJ2-2
V gene: TRBV19
clone size: few
CDR3 DNA: TGTGCCAGTAGTATTGGGGGCTCCGGGGAGCTGTTTTTT
CDR3 protein: CASSIGGSGELFF

D gene: .
J gene: TRBJ2-1
V gene: TRBV9
clone size: .
CDR3 DNA: TGTGCCAGCAGCCTGCTGGAGTATGAGCAGTTCTTC
CDR3 protein: CASSLLEYEQFF

D gene: TRBD2
J gene: TRBJ2-7
V gene: TRBV5-1
clone size: few
CDR3 DNA: TGCGCCAGCAGCTGGGGACTAGCGGATTATTACGAGCAGTACTTC
CDR3 protein: CASSWGLADYYEQYF

D gene: .
J gene: TRBJ2-7
V gene: TRBV18
clone size: few
CDR3 DNA: TGTGCCAGCTCACCACCCCCGGACGCCTACGAGCAGTACTTC
CDR3 protein: CASSPPPDAYEQYF

D gene: .
J gene: TRBJ1-1
V gene: TRBV4-1
clone size: few
CDR3 DNA: TGCGCCAGCAGCCAAGTTGGGGGGTGGAATGATGCTTTCTTT
CDR3 protein: CASSQVGGWNDAFF

D gene: TRBD1
J gene: TRBJ2-5
V gene: TRBV2
clone size: .
CDR3 DNA: TGTGCCAGTAAGACAGGGAACCAAGAGACCCAGTACTTC
CDR3 protein: CASKTGNQETQYF

D gene: .
J gene: TRBJ1-1
V gene: TRBV27
clone size: many
CDR3 DNA: TGTGCCAGCAGTCCCGAGGCATGGGGCACTGAAGCTTTCTTT
CDR3 protein: CASSPEAWGTEAFF

D gene: .
J gene: TRBJ2-7
V gene: TRBV12-3/TRBV12-4
clone size: many
CDR3 DNA: TGTGCCAGCAGTCAACAGAATAGCGGCTACGAGCAGTACTTC
CDR3 protein: CASSQQNSGYEQYF

D gene: TRBD2
J gene: TRBJ2-1
V gene: TRBV29-1
clone size: many
CDR3 DNA: TGCAGCGTTGCCGGGACTAGCGGGAGAGGAACCTACAATGAGCAGTTCTTC
CDR3 protein: CSVAGTSGRGTYNEQFF

D gene: .
J gene: TRBJ1-2
V gene: TRBV9
clone size: many
CDR3 DNA: TGTGCCAGCAGCGTATCACAGGGAGGCTATGGCTACACCTTC
CDR3 protein: CASSVSQGGYGYTF

D gene: .
J gene: TRBJ2-5
V gene: TRBV10-3
clone size: many
CDR3 DNA: TGTGCCATCAGTGAATTCTACTTGGGAGCGAAGACCCAGTACTTC
CDR3 protein: CAISEFYLGAKTQYF

D gene: .
J gene: TRBJ2-1
V gene: TRBV24-1
clone size: many
CDR3 DNA: TGTGCCACCAGTGATTCTCAGGGGAGCTCCTACAATGAGCAGTTCTTC
CDR3 protein: CATSDSQGSSYNEQFF

D gene: .
J gene: TRBJ2-7
V gene: TRBV11-3
clone size: .
CDR3 DNA: TGTGCCAGCAGCTTAGCTGGCGGAGCTTCCTACGAGCAGTACTTC
CDR3 protein: CASSLAGGASYEQYF

D gene: TRBD2
J gene: TRBJ2-1
V gene: TRBV28
clone size: many
CDR3 DNA: TGTGCCAGCACCAAAGGACTAGCGGGAAACAATGAGCAGTTCTTC
CDR3 protein: CASTKGLAGNNEQFF

D gene: TRBD2
J gene: TRBJ2-1
V gene: TRBV4-2
clone size: .
CDR3 DNA: TGTGCCAGCAGCCCCTCGCTGGGACTAGCGGGAGAGGTTGAGCAGTTCTTC
CDR3 protein: CASSPSLGLAGEVEQFF

D gene: .
J gene: TRBJ2-4
V gene: TRBV20-1
clone size: .
CDR3 DNA: TGCAGTGCTATCCCGACAGGAGCCAAAAACATTCAGTACTTC
CDR3 protein: CSAIPTGAKNIQYF

D gene: .
J gene: TRBJ2-3
V gene: TRBV4-1
clone size: few
CDR3 DNA: TGCGCCAGCAGCCAAGAATACCGGGGCTCCGATACGCAGTATTTT
CDR3 protein: CASSQEYRGSDTQYF

D gene: TRBD2
J gene: TRBJ2-1
V gene: TRBV20-1
clone size: .
CDR3 DNA: TGCAGTGCTAGAGTAACTAGCGGGGGATTCGGTGAGCAGTTCTTC
CDR3 protein: CSARVTSGGFGEQFF

D gene: TRBD1
J gene: TRBJ1-1
V gene: TRBV27
clone size: few
CDR3 DNA: TGTGCCAGCAGTTTATACAGGGGTGGTGAAGCTTTCTTT
CDR3 protein: CASSLYRGGEAFF

D gene: TRBD1
J gene: TRBJ2-7
V gene: TRBV4-1
clone size: .
CDR3 DNA: TGCGCCAGCAGCGGTCCGGGACAGGGCTTCCCCTACGAGCAGTACTTC
CDR3 protein: CASSGPGQGFPYEQYF

D gene: .
J gene: TRBJ2-7
V gene: TRBV4-1
clone size: .
CDR3 DNA: TGCGCCAGCAGCCCTGAGGGCAGGGGACGCGAGCAGTACTTC
CDR3 protein: CASSPEGRGREQYF

D gene: .
J gene: TRBJ2-1
V gene: TRBV20-1
clone size: .
CDR3 DNA: TGCAGTGCTGACATCCTCTATGAGCAGTTCTTC
CDR3 protein: CSADILYEQFF

D gene: .
J gene: TRBJ1-1
V gene: TRBV4-1
clone size: many
CDR3 DNA: TGCGCCAGCAGCAGGGGTGGAGGGAACACTGAAGCTTTCTTT
CDR3 protein: CASSRGGGNTEAFF

D gene: .
J gene: TRBJ2-1
V gene: TRBV24-1
clone size: many
CDR3 DNA: TGTGCCACCAGTCGGAATCATATGGTAAACAATGAGCAGTTCTTC
CDR3 protein: CATSRNHMVNNEQFF

D gene: TRBD1
J gene: TRBJ2-5
V gene: TRBV7-2
clone size: .
CDR3 DNA: TGTGCCAGCAGCTTACGGGCTCAGGACCGCCCCGGGACAGGGGGGGTGTTAGAAGAGACCCAGTACTTC
CDR3 protein: CASSLRAQDRPGTGGVLEETQYF

D gene: .
J gene: TRBJ1-4
V gene: TRBV11-2
clone size: .
CDR3 DNA: TGTGCCAGCAGCTTAGGGGGCTTAGAGGAAAAACTGTTTTTT
CDR3 protein: CASSLGGLEEKLFF

D gene: .
J gene: TRBJ1-5
V gene: TRBV20-1
clone size: many
CDR3 DNA: TGCAGTGCTAGAGAGGGTGGAGAGAATCAGCCCCAGCATTTT
CDR3 protein: CSAREGGENQPQHF

D gene: .
J gene: TRBJ2-2
V gene: TRBV10-1
clone size: many
CDR3 DNA: TGCGCCAGCAGTGAGCTTGGAGCCGGGGAGCTGTTTTTT
CDR3 protein: CASSELGAGELFF

D gene: .
J gene: TRBJ1-1
V gene: TRBV5-1
clone size: many
CDR3 DNA: TGCGCCAGCAGCTTAAGGGGATTGAACACTGAAGCTTTCTTT
CDR3 protein: CASSLRGLNTEAFF

D gene: .
J gene: TRBJ1-2
V gene: TRBV2
clone size: .
CDR3 DNA: TGTGCCAGCCTGTACCGGGGGTATGGCTACACCTTC
CDR3 protein: CASLYRGYGYTF

D gene: .
J gene: TRBJ2-3
V gene: TRBV19
clone size: few
CDR3 DNA: TGTGCCAGTAGTATTTTGTTATCACAGGCAGATACGCAGTATTTT
CDR3 protein: CASSILLSQADTQYF

D gene: .
J gene: TRBJ1-6
V gene: TRBV21-1
clone size: many
CDR3 DNA: TGTGCCAGCAGCAAAGCGGGGCAGGGGGACCCCAGCTCCTATAATTCACCCCTCCACTTT
CDR3 protein: CASSKAGQGDPSSYNSPLHF

D gene: TRBD2
J gene: TRBJ2-7
V gene: TRBV9
clone size: many
CDR3 DNA: TGTGCCAGCAGCCCAAAACTAGCGTACGAGCAGTACTTC
CDR3 protein: CASSPKLAYEQYF

D gene: .
J gene: TRBJ2-2
V gene: TRBV12-3/TRBV12-4
clone size: many
CDR3 DNA: TGTGCCAGCAGTTTAGGGTCTTTGAACACCGGGGAGCTGTTTTTT
CDR3 protein: CASSLGSLNTGELFF

D gene: .
J gene: TRBJ2-3
V gene: TRBV20-1
clone size: few
CDR3 DNA: TGCAGTGCTAGAGATTTTGGGCGGGGACGCACAGATACGCAGTATTTT
CDR3 protein: CSARDFGRGRTDTQYF

D gene: TRBD1
J gene: TRBJ2-2
V gene: TRBV7-9
clone size: few
CDR3 DNA: TGTGCCAGCAGCCGGGACAGGGGCGGCACCGGGGAGCTGTTTTTT
CDR3 protein: CASSRDRGGTGELFF

D gene: TRBD1
J gene: TRBJ2-2
V gene: TRBV4-1
clone size: .
CDR3 DNA: TGCGCCAGCAGCCAAGCGCCTTGGCCGCCGTGGGGACAGCACTTAGGTGGCACCGGGGAGCTGTTTTTT
CDR3 protein: CASSQAPWPPWGQHLGGTGELFF

D gene: TRBD2
J gene: TRBJ2-1
V gene: TRBV9
clone size: .
CDR3 DNA: TGTGCCAGCAGCCCTCGGGCGGCTAGCGGGGTAAATGAGCAGTTCTTC
CDR3 protein: CASSPRAASGVNEQFF

D gene: .
J gene: TRBJ2-5
V gene: TRBV6-5
clone size: .
CDR3 DNA: TGTGCCAGCAGTTACTCGGCCCACGACCAAGAGACCCAGTACTTC
CDR3 protein: CASSYSAHDQETQYF

D gene: .
J gene: TRBJ1-1
V gene: TRBV25-1
clone size: .
CDR3 DNA: TGTGCCGGAAGGGCGAACACTGAAGCTTTCTTT
CDR3 protein: CAGRANTEAFF

D gene: TRBD2
J gene: TRBJ2-1
V gene: TRBV6-2/TRBV6-3
clone size: many
CDR3 DNA: TGTGCCAGCAGTTATGGGACTAGCCCTTTCAATGAGCAGTTCTTC
CDR3 protein: CASSYGTSPFNEQFF

D gene: TRBD2
J gene: TRBJ2-1
V gene: TRBV12-3/TRBV12-4
clone size: .
CDR3 DNA: TGTGCCAGCAGTCGACTAGCGGGTCACTCCTACAATGAGCAGTTCTTC
CDR3 protein: CASSRLAGHSYNEQFF

D gene: TRBD1
J gene: TRBJ2-5
V gene: TRBV7-9
clone size: .
CDR3 DNA: TGTGCCAGCAGCCCAGTGACCGGGACAGAGGAGACCCAGTACTTC
CDR3 protein: CASSPVTGTEETQYF

D gene: TRBD1
J gene: TRBJ1-2
V gene: TRBV12-3/TRBV12-4
clone size: .
CDR3 DNA: TGTGCCAGCAGTTTAGATGGGACAGGGAAGTATGGCTACACCTTC
CDR3 protein: CASSLDGTGKYGYTF

D gene: .
J gene: TRBJ1-6
V gene: TRBV10-2
clone size: .
CDR3 DNA: TGCGCCAGCACGGATAATTCACCCCTCCACTTT
CDR3 protein: CASTDNSPLHF

D gene: .
J gene: TRBJ1-1
V gene: TRBV5-1
clone size: few
CDR3 DNA: TGCGCCAGCCGAATCGGAACTGAAGCTTTCTTT
CDR3 protein: CASRIGTEAFF